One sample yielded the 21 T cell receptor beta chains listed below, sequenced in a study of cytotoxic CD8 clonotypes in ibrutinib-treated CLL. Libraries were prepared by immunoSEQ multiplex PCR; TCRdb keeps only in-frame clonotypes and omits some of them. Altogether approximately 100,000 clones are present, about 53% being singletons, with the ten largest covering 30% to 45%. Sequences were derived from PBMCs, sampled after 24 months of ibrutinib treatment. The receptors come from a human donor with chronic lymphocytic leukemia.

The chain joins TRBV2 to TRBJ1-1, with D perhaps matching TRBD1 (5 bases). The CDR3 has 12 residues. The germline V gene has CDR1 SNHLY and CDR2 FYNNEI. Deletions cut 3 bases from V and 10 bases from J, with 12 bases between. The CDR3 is CASSDGGLGAFF. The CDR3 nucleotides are TGTGCCAGCAGTGATGGGGGGTTAGGAGCTTTCTTT. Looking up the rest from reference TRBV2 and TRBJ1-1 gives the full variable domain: EPEVTQTPSHQVTQMGQEVILRCVPISNHLYFYWYRQILGQKVEFLVSFYNNEISEKSEIFDDQFSVERPDGSNFTLKIRSTKLEDSAMYFCASSDGGLGAFFGQGTRLTVV.

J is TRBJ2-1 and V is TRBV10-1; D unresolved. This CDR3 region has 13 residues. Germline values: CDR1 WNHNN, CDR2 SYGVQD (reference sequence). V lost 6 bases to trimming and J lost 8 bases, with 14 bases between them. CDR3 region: CASSPVTIDEQFF. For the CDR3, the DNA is TGCGCCAGCAGCCCCGTGACAATCGATGAGCAGTTCTTC.

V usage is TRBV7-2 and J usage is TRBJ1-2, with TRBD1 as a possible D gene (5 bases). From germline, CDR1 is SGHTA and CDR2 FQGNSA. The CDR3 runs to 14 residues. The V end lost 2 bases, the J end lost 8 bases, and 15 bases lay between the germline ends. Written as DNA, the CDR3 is TGTGCCAGCAGCTTATTGGGTGGGGGGAGAGGCTACACCTTC. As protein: CASSLLGGGRGYTF. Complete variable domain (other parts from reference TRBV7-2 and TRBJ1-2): GAGVSQSPSNKVTEKGKDVELRCDPISGHTALYWYRQSLGQGLEFLIYFQGNSAPDKSGLPSDRFSAERTGGSVSTLTIQRTQQEDSAVYLCASSLLGGGRGYTFGSGTRLTVV.

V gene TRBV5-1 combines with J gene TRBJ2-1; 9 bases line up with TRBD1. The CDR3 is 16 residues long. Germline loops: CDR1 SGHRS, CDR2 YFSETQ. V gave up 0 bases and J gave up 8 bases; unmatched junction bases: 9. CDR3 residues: CASSLGPGTGIHEQFF. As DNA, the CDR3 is TGCGCCAGCAGCTTGGGCCCCGGGACAGGGATCCATGAGCAGTTCTTC. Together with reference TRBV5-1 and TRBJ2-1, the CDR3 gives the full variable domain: KAGVTQTPRYLIKTRGQQVTLSCSPISGHRSVSWYQQTPGQGLQFLFEYFSETQRNKGNFPGRFSGRQFSNSRSEMNVSTLELGDSALYLCASSLGPGTGIHEQFFGPGTRLTVL.

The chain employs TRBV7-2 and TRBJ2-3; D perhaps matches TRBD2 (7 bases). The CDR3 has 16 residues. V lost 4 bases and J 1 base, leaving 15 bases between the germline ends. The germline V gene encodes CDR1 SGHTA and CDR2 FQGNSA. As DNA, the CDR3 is TGTGCCAGCAGCTCACGATCGGGGGGCGGCACAGATACGCAGTATTTT. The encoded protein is CASSSRSGGGTDTQYF.

The CDR3 DNA follows: TGCGCCAGCAGCTTGGTTCAGGGTGTCACAGATACGCAGTATTTT. Its translation is CASSLVQGVTDTQYF. The chain has TRBV5-1 and TRBJ2-3, with a weak D call TRBD1 (5 bases). The CDR3 sequence is 15 residues long. Germline values: CDR1 SGHRS, CDR2 YFSETQ. Between the trimmed V and J ends, which lost 0 bases and 2 bases, there was a span of 10 bases.

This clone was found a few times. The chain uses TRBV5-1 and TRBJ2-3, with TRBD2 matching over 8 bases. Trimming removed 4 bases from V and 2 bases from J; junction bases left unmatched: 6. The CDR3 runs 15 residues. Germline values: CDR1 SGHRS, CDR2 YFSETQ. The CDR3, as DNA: TGCGCCAGCAGCGAGGGGACTAGTTCCACAGATACGCAGTATTTT. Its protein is CASSEGTSSTDTQYF.

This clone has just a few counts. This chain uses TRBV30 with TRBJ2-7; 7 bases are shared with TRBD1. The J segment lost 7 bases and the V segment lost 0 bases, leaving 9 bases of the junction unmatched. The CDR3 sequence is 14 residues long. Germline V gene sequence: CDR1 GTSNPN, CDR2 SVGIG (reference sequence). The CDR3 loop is CAWSVRRGLSEQYF. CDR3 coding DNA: TGTGCCTGGAGTGTACGCAGGGGGTTAAGTGAGCAGTACTTC.

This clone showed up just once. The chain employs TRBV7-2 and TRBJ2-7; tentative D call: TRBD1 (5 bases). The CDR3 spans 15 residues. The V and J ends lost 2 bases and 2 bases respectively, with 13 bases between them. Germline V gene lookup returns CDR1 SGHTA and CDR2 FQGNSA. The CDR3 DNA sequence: TGTGCCAGCAGCTTAACCGCCAGGGATCCCTACGAGCAGTACTTC. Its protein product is CASSLTARDPYEQYF. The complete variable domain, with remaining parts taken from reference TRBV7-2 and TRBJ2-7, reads GAGVSQSPSNKVTEKGKDVELRCDPISGHTALYWYRQSLGQGLEFLIYFQGNSAPDKSGLPSDRFSAERTGGSVSTLTIQRTQQEDSAVYLCASSLTARDPYEQYFGPGTRLTVT.

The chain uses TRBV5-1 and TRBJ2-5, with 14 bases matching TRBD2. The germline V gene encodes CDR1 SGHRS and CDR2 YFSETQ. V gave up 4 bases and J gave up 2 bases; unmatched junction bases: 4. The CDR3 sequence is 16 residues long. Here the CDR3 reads CASSTTSGGAQETQYF. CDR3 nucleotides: TGCGCCAGCAGCACGACTAGCGGGGGGGCACAAGAGACCCAGTACTTC.

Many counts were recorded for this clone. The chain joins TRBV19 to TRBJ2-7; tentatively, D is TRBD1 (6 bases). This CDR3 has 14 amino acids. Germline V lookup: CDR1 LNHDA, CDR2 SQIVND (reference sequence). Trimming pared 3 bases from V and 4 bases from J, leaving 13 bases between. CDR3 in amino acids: CASSISQGYYEQYF. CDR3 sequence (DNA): TGTGCCAGTAGTATCTCCCAGGGGTATTACGAGCAGTACTTC.

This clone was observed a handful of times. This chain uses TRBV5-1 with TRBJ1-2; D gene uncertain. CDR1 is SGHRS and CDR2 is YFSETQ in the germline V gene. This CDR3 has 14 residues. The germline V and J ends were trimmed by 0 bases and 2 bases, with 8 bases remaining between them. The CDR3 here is CASSLGVTNYGYTF. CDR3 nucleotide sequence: TGCGCCAGCAGCTTGGGGGTGACAAACTATGGCTACACCTTC. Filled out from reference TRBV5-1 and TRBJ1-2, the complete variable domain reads KAGVTQTPRYLIKTRGQQVTLSCSPISGHRSVSWYQQTPGQGLQFLFEYFSETQRNKGNFPGRFSGRQFSNSRSEMNVSTLELGDSALYLCASSLGVTNYGYTFGSGTRLTVV.

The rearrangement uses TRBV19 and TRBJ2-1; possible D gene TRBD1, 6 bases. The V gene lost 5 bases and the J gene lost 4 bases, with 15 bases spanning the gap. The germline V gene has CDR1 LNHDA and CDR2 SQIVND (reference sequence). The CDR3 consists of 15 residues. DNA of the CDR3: TGTGCCAGTAGTCTGGGGGCGAGAGTTTACAATGAGCAGTTCTTC. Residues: CASSLGARVYNEQFF.

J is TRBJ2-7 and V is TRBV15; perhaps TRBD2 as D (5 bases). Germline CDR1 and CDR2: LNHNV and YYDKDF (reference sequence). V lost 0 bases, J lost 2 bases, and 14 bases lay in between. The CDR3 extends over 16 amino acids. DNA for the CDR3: TGTGCCACCAGCAGAGATGAGGGAGCCCTTCCCTACGAGCAGTACTTC. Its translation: CATSRDEGALPYEQYF.

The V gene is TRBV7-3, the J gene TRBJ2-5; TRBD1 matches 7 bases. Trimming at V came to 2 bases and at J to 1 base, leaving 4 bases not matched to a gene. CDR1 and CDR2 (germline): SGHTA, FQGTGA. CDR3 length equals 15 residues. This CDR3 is CASSLEGALQETQYF. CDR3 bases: TGTGCCAGCAGCTTAGAGGGGGCTCTCCAAGAGACCCAGTACTTC.

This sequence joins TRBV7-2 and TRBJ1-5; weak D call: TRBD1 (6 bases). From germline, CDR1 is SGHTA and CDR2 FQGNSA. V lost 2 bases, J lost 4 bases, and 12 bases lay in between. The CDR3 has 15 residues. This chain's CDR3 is CASSLTGIANQPQHF. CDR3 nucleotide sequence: TGTGCCAGCAGCTTAACAGGGATTGCAAATCAGCCCCAGCATTTT.

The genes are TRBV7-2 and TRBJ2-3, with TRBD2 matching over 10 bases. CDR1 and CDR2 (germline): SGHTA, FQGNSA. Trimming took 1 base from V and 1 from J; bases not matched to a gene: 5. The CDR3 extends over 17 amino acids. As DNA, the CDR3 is TGTGCCAGCAGCTTAGGTCCCCTAGCGGGGGGCACAGATACGCAGTATTTT. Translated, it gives CASSLGPLAGGTDTQYF.

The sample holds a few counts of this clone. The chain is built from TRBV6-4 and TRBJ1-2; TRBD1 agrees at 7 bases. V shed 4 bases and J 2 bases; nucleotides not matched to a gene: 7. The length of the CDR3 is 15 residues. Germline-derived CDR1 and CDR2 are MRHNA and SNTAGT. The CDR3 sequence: CASSVGGGANYGYTF. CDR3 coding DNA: TGTGCCAGCAGTGTCGGAGGGGGCGCAAACTATGGCTACACCTTC.

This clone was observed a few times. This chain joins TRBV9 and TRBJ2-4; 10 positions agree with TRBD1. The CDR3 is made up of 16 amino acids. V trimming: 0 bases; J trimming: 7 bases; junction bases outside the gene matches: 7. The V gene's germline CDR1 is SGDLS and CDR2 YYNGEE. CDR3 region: CASSVATGGQGNIQYF. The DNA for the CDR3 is TGTGCCAGCAGCGTAGCTACAGGGGGACAGGGGAACATTCAGTACTTC.

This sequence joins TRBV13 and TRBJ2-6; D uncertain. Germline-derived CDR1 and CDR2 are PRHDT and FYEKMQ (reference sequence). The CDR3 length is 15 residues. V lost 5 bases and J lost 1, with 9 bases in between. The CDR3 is CASSTRTSGANVLTF. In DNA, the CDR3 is TGTGCCAGCAGCACCCGGACGTCTGGGGCCAACGTCCTGACTTTC.

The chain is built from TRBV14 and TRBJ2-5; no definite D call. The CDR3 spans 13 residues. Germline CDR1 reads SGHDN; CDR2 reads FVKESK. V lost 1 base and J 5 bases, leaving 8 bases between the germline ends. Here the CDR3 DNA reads TGTGCCAGCAGCCAAGTCATCCCGGAGACCCAGTACTTC. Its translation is CASSQVIPETQYF.